The 5 T cell receptor beta chains reported below all come from one sample, sequenced in a study of blood T cell repertoires in COVID-19. Produced via immunoSEQ multiplex PCR; TCRdb's table is partial and in-frame only. The sample gives over 200,000 clones, 65% to 85% of which show up once; 7.5% to 9% is in the top ten. The specimen sequenced was peripheral blood. Every receptor here comes from a woman aged 50 to 65 with acute or convalescent COVID-19.

The chain has TRBV2 and TRBJ1-2; the D is unclear. This CDR3 has 16 residues. The V gene's germline CDR1 is SNHLY and CDR2 FYNNEI. Trimming took off 3 bases at V and 0 bases at J, with 14 bases between the two ends. The CDR3 sequence: CASSDLWVDSNYGYTF. In DNA, the CDR3 is TGTGCCAGCAGTGATCTCTGGGTCGACTCTAACTATGGCTACACCTTC.

This chain connects TRBV27 to TRBJ2-5, with TRBD1 matching over 7 bases. Germline CDR1 is MNHEY and CDR2 is SMNVEV (reference sequence). The CDR3 sequence is 17 residues long. V gave up 4 bases and J gave up 0 bases; unmatched junction bases: 11. For the CDR3, the DNA is TGTGCCAGCAGTTCCAACCACAGGGGATACAACCAAGAGACCCAGTACTTC. This gives the protein CASSSNHRGYNQETQYF.

Notes on this clone: This likely traces to a read error, being one base from a far larger clone. V gene TRBV2 combines with J gene TRBJ2-1; 9 positions match TRBD2. The trim removed 5 bases at V and 4 bases at J, leaving 3 bases unmatched. CDR3 length: 14 amino acids. CDR1 is SNHLY, CDR2 FYNNEI, per germline. In DNA, the CDR3 is TGTGCCAGCAGTCTCCTAGCGGGATACAATGAGCAGTTCTTC. It specifies CASSLLAGYNEQFF.

At least ten counts were recorded for this clone. The chain combines TRBV4-2 with TRBJ1-3; 7 bases map to TRBD1. There are 17 residues in the CDR3. The V gene's germline CDR1 is LGHNA and CDR2 YNFKEQ. After removal of 0 bases from V and 1 base from J, the junction contained 6 bases not matched to a gene. CDR3 loop: CASSQDWGQSSGNTIYF. CDR3 DNA: TGTGCCAGCAGCCAAGATTGGGGACAGTCATCTGGAAACACCATATATTTT.

J is TRBJ2-2 and V is TRBV6-4, with no clear D. Deletions cut 4 bases from V and 2 bases from J, with 8 bases between. CDR1 and CDR2 from the germline V gene are MRHNA and SNTAGT. CDR3 length: 14 residues. CDR3 loop: CASSVLVNTGELFF. CDR3 nucleotide sequence: TGTGCCAGCAGTGTCCTAGTTAACACCGGGGAGCTGTTTTTT.